This is a list of T cell receptor beta chains from one sample in a study of T cells in localized non-small cell lung cancer. The table came from immunoSEQ multiplex PCR; TCRdb's copy has only in-frame clones and leaves some out. Of roughly 30,000 clones in the sample, 90% to 95% were seen once. The sample here was PBMCs, taken before any cancer treatment. Receptors originate from a man aged 35 to 70 with stage II lung adenocarcinoma. The CDR3 runs from the conserved cysteine through the conserved F or W. Fields, in order: J gene, clone size, V gene, D gene, CDR3 DNA, CDR3 protein. The D gene is left open where the match is weak. Clone size is given for some rows only: seen once, a few or many times, or a class if the clone is expanded.

>TRBJ2-7|-|TRBV2|TRBD2
TGTGCCAGCAGGACTAGCCGAAGCAACCCCTACGAGCAGTACTTC
CASRTSRSNPYEQYF
>TRBJ2-7|-|TRBV28|TRBD2
TGTGCCAGCTTTCCCATCAAGGGACTAGCGGCCCTCAGGGACTCCTACGAGCAGTACTTC
CASFPIKGLAALRDSYEQYF
>TRBJ2-5|once|TRBV5-1|-
TGCGCCAGCAGCTTGGCCATGGGCAGGGGCGGGGAGACCCAGTACTTC
CASSLAMGRGGETQYF
>TRBJ1-5|-|TRBV11-2|TRBD1
TGTGCCAGCAGTTGGGGACAGGGGAATCAGCCCCAGCATTTT
CASSWGQGNQPQHF
>TRBJ1-1|few|TRBV28|-
TGTGCCAGCAGTTCCTCCCAAAAGACAGTGAACACTGAAGCTTTCTTT
CASSSSQKTVNTEAFF
>TRBJ2-2|-|TRBV5-4|TRBD2
TGTGCCAGCAGCCGGGGGGTAGCAGGACTATCCTCCGGGGAGCTGTTTTTT
CASSRGVAGLSSGELFF
>TRBJ2-7|once|TRBV18|TRBD1
TGTGCCAGCTCACCTAGAGGACAGGGCGATGTCTCCTACGAGCAGTACTTC
CASSPRGQGDVSYEQYF
>TRBJ2-5|-|TRBV28|-
TGTGCCAGCAGTGGTACAGGGGAGACCCAGTACTTC
CASSGTGETQYF
>TRBJ2-7|-|TRBV28|TRBD1
TGTGCCAGCACCCGCTCAGGGGGCCACGAGCAGTACTTC
CASTRSGGHEQYF
>TRBJ1-2|-|TRBV28|-
TGTGCCAGCAGTATGGAGGGGGTGAAGGGCTACACCTTC
CASSMEGVKGYTF
>TRBJ1-2|-|TRBV4-3|-
TGCGCCAGCAGCCAAGATCATCAGGGGTCGAGCTACACCTTC
CASSQDHQGSSYTF
>TRBJ2-4|-|TRBV5-4|-
TGTGCCAGCAGCCACCCGGGAAGTGACATACATATTCAGTACTTC
CASSHPGSDIHIQYF
>TRBJ2-1|-|TRBV10-3|TRBD2
TGTGCCATCAGTGACCCGAGACTAGCGAGAAATGAGCAGTTCTTC
CAISDPRLARNEQFF
>TRBJ1-1|once|TRBV27|TRBD1
TGTGCCAGCAGACCCGGACAGGAGAGGAACACTGAAGCTTTCTTT
CASRPGQERNTEAFF
>TRBJ1-2|-|TRBV27|TRBD1
TGTGCCAGCAGGCCCCGACAGGGGGGTACCTATGGCTACACCTTC
CASRPRQGGTYGYTF
>TRBJ1-5|-|TRBV6-6|-
TGTGCCAGCAGCTGGGAGAGCAATCAGCCCCAGCATTTT
CASSWESNQPQHF
>TRBJ2-3|few|TRBV28|TRBD2
TGTGCCAGCAGTTGGGACACTCGGGGGCTAGCGGGTCTTACAGATACGCAGTATTTT
CASSWDTRGLAGLTDTQYF
>TRBJ2-3|once|TRBV5-1|-
TGCGCCAGCAGCTTGTTTTCGGCAGATACGCAGTATTTT
CASSLFSADTQYF
>TRBJ2-1|-|TRBV14|TRBD2
TGTGCCAGCAGCCAACTACTGGGACTAGCGGGTGGGAATGAGCAGTTCTTC
CASSQLLGLAGGNEQFF
>TRBJ1-4|-|TRBV25-1|TRBD1
TGTGCCAGCAGTGCCCATGGAGGGGGCCCCGAAAAACTGTTTTTT
CASSAHGGGPEKLFF
>TRBJ2-2|-|TRBV10-3|TRBD2
TGTGCCATCAGGACTAGCGGGAGTGCCGGGGAGCTGTTTTTT
CAIRTSGSAGELFF
>TRBJ2-5|-|TRBV11-2|-
TGTGCCAGCAGCCTCGGGGCAGGGTACCAAGAGACCCAGTACTTC
CASSLGAGYQETQYF
>TRBJ2-1|-|TRBV5-1|TRBD2
TGCGCCAGCAGCTTGGGGACTAGCGGACGAGAGCAGTTCTTC
CASSLGTSGREQFF
>TRBJ2-7|-|TRBV28|-
TGTGCCAGCAATGGGGGCCCCTACGAGCAGTACTTC
CASNGGPYEQYF
>TRBJ2-3|-|TRBV7-2|TRBD2
TGTGCCAGCAGCTTAGGGCCTAGCGGGAGTACCGGGAATACGCAGTATTTT
CASSLGPSGSTGNTQYF
>TRBJ2-1|-|TRBV7-9|TRBD2
TGTGCCAGCAGCGGTAGCGGGAGGCCCGAACCAGGGACCTACAATGAGCAGTTCTTC
CASSGSGRPEPGTYNEQFF
>TRBJ1-2|-|TRBV19|-
TGTGCCACTTGGGGGGCGGGGGGCTACACCTTC
CATWGAGGYTF
>TRBJ1-2|-|TRBV28|-
TGTGCCAGCAGTGAGAATGGCTACACCTTC
CASSENGYTF
>TRBJ2-7|-|TRBV9|TRBD1
TGTGCCAGCAGTCGACAGGGTACGTACGAGCAGTACTTC
CASSRQGTYEQYF